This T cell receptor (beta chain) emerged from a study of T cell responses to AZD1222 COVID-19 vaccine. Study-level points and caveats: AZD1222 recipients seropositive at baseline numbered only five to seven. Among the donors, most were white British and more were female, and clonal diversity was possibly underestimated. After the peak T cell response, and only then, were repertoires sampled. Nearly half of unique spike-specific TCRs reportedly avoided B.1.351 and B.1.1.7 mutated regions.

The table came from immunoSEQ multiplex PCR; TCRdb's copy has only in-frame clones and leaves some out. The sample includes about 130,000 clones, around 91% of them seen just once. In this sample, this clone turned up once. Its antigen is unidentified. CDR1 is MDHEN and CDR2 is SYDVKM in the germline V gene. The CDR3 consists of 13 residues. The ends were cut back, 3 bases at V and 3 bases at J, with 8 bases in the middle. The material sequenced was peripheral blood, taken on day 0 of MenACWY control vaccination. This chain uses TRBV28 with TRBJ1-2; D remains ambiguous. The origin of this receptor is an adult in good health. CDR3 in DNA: TGTGCCAGCAGTTTGAAGATATACTATGGCTACACCTTC. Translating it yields CASSLKIYYGYTF.